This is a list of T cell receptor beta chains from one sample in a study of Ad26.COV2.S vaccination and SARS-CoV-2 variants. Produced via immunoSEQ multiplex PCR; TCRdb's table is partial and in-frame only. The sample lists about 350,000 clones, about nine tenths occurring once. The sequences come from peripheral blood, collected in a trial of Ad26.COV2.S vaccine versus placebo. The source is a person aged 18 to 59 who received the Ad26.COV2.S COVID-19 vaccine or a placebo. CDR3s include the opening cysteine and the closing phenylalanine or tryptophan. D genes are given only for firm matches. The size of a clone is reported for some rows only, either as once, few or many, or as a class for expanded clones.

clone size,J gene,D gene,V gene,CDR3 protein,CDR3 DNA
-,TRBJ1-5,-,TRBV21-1,CASSKEPTGRNQPQHF,TGTGCCAGCAGCAAAGAGCCTACAGGGCGAAATCAGCCCCAGCATTTT
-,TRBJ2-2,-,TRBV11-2,CASSLAGNTGELFF,TGTGCCAGCAGCCTAGCAGGGAACACCGGGGAGCTGTTTTTT
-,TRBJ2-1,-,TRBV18,CASSRGSSYNEQFF,TGTGCCAGCTCACGGGGGAGCTCCTACAATGAGCAGTTCTTC
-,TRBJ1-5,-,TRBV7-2,CASSLGIYQPQHF,TGTGCCAGCAGCTTAGGTATATATCAGCCCCAGCATTTT
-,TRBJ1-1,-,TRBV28,CASSSPMGGNTEAFF,TGTGCCAGCAGTTCCCCCATGGGGGGGAACACTGAAGCTTTCTTT
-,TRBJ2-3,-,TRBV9,CASSVRQSTDTQYF,TGTGCCAGCAGCGTCAGACAGTCCACAGATACGCAGTATTTT
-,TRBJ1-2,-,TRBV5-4,CASSPRGGGDYGYTF,TGTGCCAGCAGCCCCAGGGGCGGGGGTGACTATGGCTACACCTTC
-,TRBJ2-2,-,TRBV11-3,CASSLIYPGELFF,TGTGCCAGCAGCTTAATCTATCCGGGGGAGCTGTTTTTT
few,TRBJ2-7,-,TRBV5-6,CASSLRRTSYEQYF,TGTGCCAGCAGCTTGCGCAGGACCTCCTACGAGCAGTACTTC
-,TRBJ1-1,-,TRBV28,CASSSPSVWDTEAFF,TGTGCCAGCAGTTCTCCCAGCGTTTGGGACACTGAAGCTTTCTTT
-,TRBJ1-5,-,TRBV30,CAWSTADSNQPQHF,TGTGCCTGGAGTACGGCGGATAGCAATCAGCCCCAGCATTTT
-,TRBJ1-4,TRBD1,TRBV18,CASSPDRANEKLFF,TGTGCCAGCTCACCGGACAGGGCTAATGAAAAACTGTTTTTT
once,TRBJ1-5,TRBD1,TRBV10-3,CAISGTGEQPQHF,TGTGCCATTTCCGGGACAGGGGAACAGCCCCAGCATTTT
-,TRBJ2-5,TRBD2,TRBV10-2,CASLRTPMAGGETQYF,TGCGCCAGCCTCCGAACCCCTATGGCGGGGGGGGAGACCCAGTACTTC
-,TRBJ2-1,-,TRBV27,CASSWSSRNEQFF,TGTGCCAGCAGTTGGTCCTCTAGAAATGAGCAGTTCTTC
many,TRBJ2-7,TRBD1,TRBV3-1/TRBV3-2,CASSQDPGTAYEQYF,TGTGCCAGCAGCCAAGACCCCGGGACAGCCTACGAGCAGTACTTC
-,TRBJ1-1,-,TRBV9,CASSVVLQAEAFF,TGTGCCAGCAGCGTAGTTTTACAGGCTGAAGCTTTCTTT
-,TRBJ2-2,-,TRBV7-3,CATKATTGELFF,TGTGCCACCAAGGCTACGACCGGGGAGCTGTTTTTT
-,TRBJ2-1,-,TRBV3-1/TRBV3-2,CASSRPDTNEQFF,TGTGCCAGCAGCCGCCCGGACACCAATGAGCAGTTCTTC
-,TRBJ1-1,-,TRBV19,CASKRGGLDTEAFF,TGTGCCAGTAAAAGGGGAGGTCTGGACACTGAAGCTTTCTTT
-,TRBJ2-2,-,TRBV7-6,CASSLYDLGELFF,TGTGCCAGCAGCTTATACGACCTCGGGGAGCTGTTTTTT
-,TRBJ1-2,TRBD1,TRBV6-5,CASSYSGGQSHGYTF,TGTGCCAGCAGTTACTCGGGGGGACAGTCTCATGGCTACACCTTC
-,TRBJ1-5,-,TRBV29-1,CSVIENSNQPQHF,TGCAGCGTGATCGAAAATAGCAATCAGCCCCAGCATTTT
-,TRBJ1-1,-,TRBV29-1,CSVIKDLGTEAFF,TGCAGCGTTATAAAGGACTTAGGCACTGAAGCTTTCTTT
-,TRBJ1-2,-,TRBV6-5,CASRKDGTYGYTF,TGTGCCAGCAGAAAAGACGGAACCTATGGCTACACCTTC
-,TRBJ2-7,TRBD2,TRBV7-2,CASSPTSGVLGEQYF,TGTGCCAGCAGCCCGACTAGCGGGGTATTAGGCGAGCAGTACTTC
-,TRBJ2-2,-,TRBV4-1,CASSQPPSDYTGELFF,TGCGCCAGCAGCCAACCCCCTAGCGACTACACCGGGGAGCTGTTTTTT
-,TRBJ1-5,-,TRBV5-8,CASSWGDQPQHF,TGTGCCAGCAGCTGGGGAGATCAGCCCCAGCATTTT
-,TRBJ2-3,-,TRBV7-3,CASSFPDTDTQYF,TGTGCCAGCAGCTTCCCGGACACAGATACGCAGTATTTT
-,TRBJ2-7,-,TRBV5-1,CASSPVGGREAYEQYF,TGCGCCAGCAGCCCGGTAGGGGGAAGGGAAGCCTACGAGCAGTACTTC
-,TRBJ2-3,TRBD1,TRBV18,CASSPPQGVQYF,TGTGCCAGCTCACCACCTCAGGGGGTCCAGTATTTT
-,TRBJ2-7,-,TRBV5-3,CARSLLRASSYEQYF,TGTGCCAGAAGCTTGCTTAGGGCTAGCTCCTACGAGCAGTACTTC
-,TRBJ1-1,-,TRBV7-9,CASSFGTNTEAFF,TGTGCCAGCAGCTTCGGTACGAACACTGAAGCTTTCTTT
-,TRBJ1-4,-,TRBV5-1,CASSLDSSNEKLFF,TGCGCCAGCAGCTTGGACAGCTCTAATGAAAAACTGTTTTTT
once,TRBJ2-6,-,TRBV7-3,CASSLRSGANVLTF,TGTGCCAGCAGCTTAAGATCTGGGGCCAACGTCCTGACTTTC
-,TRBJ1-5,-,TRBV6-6,CASSADRPQHF,TGTGCCAGCAGTGCCGATCGGCCCCAGCATTTT
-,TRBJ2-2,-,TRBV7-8,CASSFLASPGELFF,TGTGCCAGCAGCTTCCTCGCGTCCCCCGGGGAGCTGTTTTTT
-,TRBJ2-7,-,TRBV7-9,CASFGTDKLWGWDF,TGTGCCAGCTTCGGGACGGATAAATTGTGGGGATGGGACTTC
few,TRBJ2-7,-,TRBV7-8,CASSNVAAPLGEQYF,TGTGCCAGCAGCAACGTAGCGGCTCCCCTGGGAGAGCAGTACTTC
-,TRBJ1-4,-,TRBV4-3,CASSQDSGGSYEKLFF,TGCGCCAGCAGCCAAGATTCCGGAGGTTCCTACGAAAAACTGTTTTTT
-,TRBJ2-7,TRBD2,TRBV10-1,CASRGTSGGSYEQYF,TGCGCCAGCAGAGGGACTAGCGGGGGGTCCTACGAGCAGTACTTC
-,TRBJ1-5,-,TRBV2,CASSSEQGNQPQHF,TGTGCCAGCAGTAGCGAGCAGGGTAATCAGCCCCAGCATTTT
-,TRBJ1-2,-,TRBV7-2,CASSLNSGYIREMGYTF,TGTGCCAGCAGCTTAAATTCCGGCTACATCAGGGAAATGGGCTACACCTTC
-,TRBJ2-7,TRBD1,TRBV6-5,CASSRGGTGYYEQYF,TGTGCCAGCAGCCGAGGCGGGACAGGCTACTACGAGCAGTACTTC
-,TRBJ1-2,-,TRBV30,CAWSVAGTMDGYTF,TGTGCCTGGAGTGTTGCAGGAACTATGGATGGCTACACCTTC
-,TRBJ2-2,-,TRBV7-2,CASSPRGHTGELFF,TGTGCCAGCAGCCCCCGAGGGCACACCGGGGAGCTGTTTTTT
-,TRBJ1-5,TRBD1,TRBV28,CASSFSTGDVSNQPQHF,TGTGCCAGCAGTTTTAGTACAGGGGATGTAAGCAATCAGCCCCAGCATTTT
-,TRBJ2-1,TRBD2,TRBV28,CASSGLASSYNEQFF,TGTGCCAGCAGTGGACTAGCCTCGTCCTACAATGAGCAGTTCTTC
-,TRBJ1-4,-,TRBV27,CASKQPSIRNEKLFF,TGTGCCAGCAAACAGCCCTCGATTCGAAATGAAAAACTGTTTTTT
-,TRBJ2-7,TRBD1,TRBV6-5,CASSPGTGFSYEQYF,TGTGCCAGCAGTCCCGGGACAGGGTTCTCCTACGAGCAGTACTTC
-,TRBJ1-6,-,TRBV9,CASSTPDFSPLHF,TGTGCCAGCAGTACCCCTGACTTTTCCCCCCTCCACTTT
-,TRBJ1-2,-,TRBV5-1,CASSLARTMGSYTF,TGCGCCAGCAGCTTGGCCAGGACCATGGGTAGCTACACCTTC
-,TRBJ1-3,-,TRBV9,CASSGLTRDSGNTIYF,TGTGCCAGCAGCGGACTAACAAGGGACTCTGGAAACACCATATATTTT
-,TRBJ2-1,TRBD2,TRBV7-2,CASSPRGSGGGYNEQFF,TGTGCCAGCAGCCCCCGGGGATCGGGGGGGGGCTACAATGAGCAGTTCTTC
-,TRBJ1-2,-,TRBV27,CASSSDSYGYTF,TGTGCCAGCAGTTCAGACAGTTATGGCTACACCTTC
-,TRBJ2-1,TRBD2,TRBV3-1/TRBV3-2,CASSHPGGRAEDEQFF,TGTGCCAGCAGCCACCCTGGCGGGAGGGCCGAAGATGAGCAGTTCTTC